This passage covers 31 T cell receptor delta chains from one sample sequenced in a study of γδ T cells in repeated Plasmodium falciparum infection. TCRdb fed the multiplex PCR reads to CATT. The table has around 50,000 delta-chain clones, approximately 1.5% seen once. Flow sorting of PBMC yielded separate Vgamma9/Vdelta2+ and Vdelta2-negative gammadelta T cell populations for bulk repertoire analysis. Sequenced sample: gamma-delta T cells from blood. Receptors were obtained from a pool of human donors (malaria-infected and uninfected, not separated).

This clone was detected many times. This may be a read error: a much more frequent sequence differs by one nucleotide. The sample contains more than one DNA sequence encoding this CDR3. The rearrangement joins TRDV1 to TRDJ2; 10 bases agree with TRDD3. In the absence of a J gene in TCRdb, the DNA was matched to germline to assign it here. The J segment lost 3 bases and the V segment lost 0 bases, leaving 7 bases of the junction unmatched. The CDR3 extends over 18 amino acids. CDR1 and CDR2 from the germline V gene are TSWWSYY and QGS. CDR3 DNA: TGTGCTCTTGGGGAACTACAGCTGGGGGATATCCTGACAGCACAACTCTTCTTT. Translated: CALGELQLGDILTAQLFF.

Only a few counts were recorded for this clone. TCRdb pairs this DNA with a much larger clone's protein that differs at residue 19, likely a read error; the protein shown was translated from the DNA. The V gene is TRDV1, but the J gene lacks a call; TRDD3, as called in the table, went unchecked against the DNA. The CDR3 length is 21 residues. CDR1 and CDR2 (germline): TSWWSYY, QGS. CDR3 nucleotides: TGTGCTCTTGGGTGCCATTCCTACGGGTACTGTTTTCACTGGGGGAACGATAAACCCATCTTT. The encoded protein is CALGCHSYGYCFHWGNDKPIF.

This clone was found a few times. The protein TCRdb lists belongs to a much larger clone and differs from this DNA's translation at residue 20, which points to a read error; the protein shown is made from the DNA. There is no J gene call, but TRDV1 is given as the V gene. CDR3 length: 21 amino acids. Germline V gene data show CDR1 as TSWWSYY and CDR2 as QGS. The CDR3 nucleotides are TGTGCTCTTGGAATTTTTGCGAATTCCTACCGTCGCTGGTACTGGAGTAATAAACTCACCTTT. Residues: CALGIFANSYRRWYWSNKLTF.

Turning to this clone: For this DNA, TCRdb reports the protein of a much larger clone, which diverges at residue 3, most likely from a read error; the protein presented here is translated directly from the DNA. The CDR3 DNA sequence: TGTGCTTGTAGGACCCCAGGCCTTCCTACCCCTCTATCGAAACTCATCTTT. This codes for CACRTPGLPTPLSKLIF. The chain employs TRAV38-2/DV8 and TRDJ1, with 9 bases aligning to TRDD2. The J gene is absent in TCRdb and was assigned here via DNA matching to germline. This CDR3 contains 17 residues. Germline V gene sequence: CDR1 TSESDYY, CDR2 QEAYKQQN.

This clone was found a few times. The TCRdb protein, from a much larger clone, departs from this DNA's translation at residue 24, likely by read error; the protein shown derives from the DNA. The J gene is uncalled and the V gene is TRDV1; the table's D gene call, TRDD3, was not cross checked with the DNA. This CDR3 has 26 residues. The germline CDR1 and CDR2 sequences are TSWWSYY and QGS. Here the CDR3 reads CALGEFDSYIWMASWGIGGYTDKPIF. The DNA for the CDR3 is TGTGCTCTTGGGGAATTCGATTCCTATATATGGATGGCTTCCTGGGGGATCGGGGGTTACACCGATAAACCCATCTTT.

This clone was observed a few times. Translating this DNA gives a protein that differs at residue 8 from the TCRdb one, which belongs to a much larger clone; a read error is likely, and the protein shown is this translation. The CDR3 DNA follows: TGTGCTCTTGGGAACTCCCCCAACATACTTCCTAACCACTGGGGGATAAGCAAGGCCGATAAACTCATCTTT. As protein: CALGNSPNILPNHWGISKADKLIF. V and J are TRDV1 and TRDJ1; 11 positions match TRDD3. In the absence of a J gene in TCRdb, the DNA was matched to germline to assign it here. Per the germline V gene, CDR1 is TSWWSYY and CDR2 is QGS. This CDR3 has 24 amino acids. V trimming: 5 bases; J trimming: 3 bases; junction bases outside the gene matches: 32.

About this clone itself: With a far larger clone one base away, a read error is the likely cause. Other DNA sequences of this sample code for an identical CDR3. The V and J genes are TRDV1 and TRDJ1; 10 bases align to TRDD3. Germline lookup yields CDR1 TSWWSYY and CDR2 QGS. The CDR3 has 20 residues. The CDR3, as DNA: TGTGCCCTTGGGGATGAGTCACTTACGGGGGATACGCGTAGCACCGATAAACTCATCTTT. This sequence encodes CALGDESLTGDTRSTDKLIF.

This clone came up a few times. TCRdb pairs this DNA with a much larger clone's protein that differs at residue 16, likely a read error; the protein shown was translated from the DNA. TRDV3 is the V gene, and the J gene was not called; the D segment call TRDD3 is taken from the table without a DNA check. Germline V gives CDR1 TVYSNPD, CDR2 GDNSRS (reference sequence). This CDR3 spans 17 amino acids. The DNA for the CDR3 is TGTGCCTTTCCCGCCTGGGTACTGGGGGATTACACCGATAAACTCACCTTT. Amino acid sequence: CAFPAWVLGDYTDKLTF.

This clone was seen more than once but under ten times. This likely came from a read error, as a far larger clone is one base away. This sample also contains other DNA sequences that code for the same CDR3. The V and J genes are TRAV36/DV7 and TRDJ1, with 13 bases fitting TRDD3. Germline V gene sequence: CDR1 VTNFRS, CDR2 LTSSGIE (reference sequence). This CDR3 is 20 amino acids long. The CDR3 reads CAVRSSPYWGIRTYTDKLIF. CDR3 nucleotide sequence: TGTGCTGTTCGTTCCTCCCCTTACTGGGGGATACGGACCTACACCGACAAACTCATCTTT.

With respect to this clone: This DNA translates differently at residue 10 from the TCRdb protein, which is that of a much larger clone; a read error is likely, and the protein shown is the DNA's own translation. The chain uses TRDV1 and TRDJ1; perhaps TRDD3 as D (6 bases). TCRdb carries no J gene annotation; the J gene was assigned here by matching the DNA with germline. Germline lookup yields CDR1 TSWWSYY and CDR2 QGS. V was trimmed by 5 bases and J by 0 bases, leaving 28 bases between them. This CDR3 has 20 residues. The CDR3: CALGNPRGYRGEKYTDKLIF. CDR3 DNA sequence: TGTGCTCTTGGGAACCCAAGGGGTTACCGGGGGGAAAAGTACACCGATAAACTCATCTTT.

This clone appeared many times. The chain uses TRDV2 and TRDJ1; 11 nucleotides line up with TRDD3. No J gene is reported in TCRdb; it was inferred here by comparing the DNA with germline. Germline CDR1 reads GEAIGNYY; CDR2 reads EKD. This CDR3 contains 23 residues. V shed 0 bases, J shed 0 bases, and the junction held 23 bases outside the gene matches. The CDR3 nucleotides are TGTGCCTGTGACACCTTAAGTACTGGGGGATATGGCAGTAGGCCCCGGTACACCGATAAACTCATCTTT. Its translation: CACDTLSTGGYGSRPRYTDKLIF.

This clone appeared a few times. A far larger clone is one nucleotide away, so this likely arose from a read error. Other DNA sequences from this sample encode an identical CDR3 as well. The CDR3 protein is CACDCTGGLQITDKLIF. Written as DNA, the CDR3 is TGCGCCTGTGACTGTACTGGGGGATTGCAGATCACCGATAAACTCATCTTT. The chain is built from TRDV2 and TRDJ1; TRDD3 matches at 10 bases. The J gene, not given by TCRdb, was assigned here from a germline match of the nucleotide sequence. The germline gives CDR1 GEAIGNYY, CDR2 EKD. The CDR3 consists of 17 residues.

This clone appeared a few times. This likely stems from a read error, as it lies one base from a far larger clone. This same CDR3 is encoded by further DNA sequences in the sample. The genes are TRDV1 and TRDJ1, with D possibly being TRDD2 (5 bases). Trimming pared 3 bases from V and 2 bases from J, leaving 22 bases between. Germline V gene data show CDR1 as TSWWSYY and CDR2 as QGS. This CDR3 has 18 amino acids. CDR3 loop: CALGELRSPTPGTDKLIF. The CDR3 DNA sequence: TGTGCTCTTGGGGAGCTTAGGTCCCCTACTCCGGGAACCGATAAACTCATCTTT.

This clone came up a few times. The TCRdb protein comes from a much larger clone and disagrees with this DNA's translation at residue 12, likely due to a read error; the protein given here is derived from the DNA. V and J are TRDV3 and TRDJ1; TRDD3 matches 8 bases. From germline, CDR1 is TVYSNPD and CDR2 GDNSRS (reference sequence). The CDR3 spans 15 residues. V dropped 0 bases and J dropped 11; count of bases not matched to a gene: 17. The DNA of the CDR3 is TGTGCCTTTAGCCCACACTCCAGCTGGGGGAAAAAGCTCATCTTT. It specifies CAFSPHSSWGKKLIF.

With regard to this clone: The likely explanation is a read error, given a far larger clone one base away. The sample contains more than one DNA sequence encoding this CDR3. The chain's CDR3 is CALGDGPYKLIF. The DNA for the CDR3 is TGTGCTCTTGGGGATGGGCCGTATAAACTCATCTTT. V and J are TRDV1 and TRDJ1; the D is unclear. The V gene lost 3 bases and the J gene lost 6 bases, with 8 bases spanning the gap. Germline loops: CDR1 TSWWSYY, CDR2 QGS. The CDR3 is made up of 12 amino acids.

This clone appeared a few times. The chain is built from TRAV29/DV5 and TRDJ1; D perhaps matches TRDD3 (6 bases). Matching the DNA to germline supplied the J gene, which TCRdb does not give. Germline values: CDR1 NSMFDY, CDR2 ISSIKDK. The CDR3 spans 20 residues. The V end was cut by 4 bases, the J end by 0 bases, with 31 bases between. The CDR3 DNA reads as TGTGCAGCAGGCGCGCTGGGGACTACGGATTCGACCCGCTACACCGATAAACTCATCTTT. It is translated as CAAGALGTTDSTRYTDKLIF.

This clone showed up many times. One base separates it from a far larger clone, so it is likely a read error. This same CDR3 is encoded by further DNA sequences in the sample. The chain carries TRDV1 and TRDJ1; 9 bases line up with TRDD3. The CDR3 covers 19 residues. Looked up from germline, CDR1 is TSWWSYY and CDR2 is QGS. The CDR3 region is CALGTTKRGYANHTDKLIF. In nucleotides, the CDR3 is TGTGCTCTTGGGACTACCAAGCGGGGATACGCCAATCACACCGATAAACTTATCTTT.

This clone has only a few counts. TCRdb lists the protein of a much larger clone for this DNA, which differs at residue 4, so this is likely a read error; the protein given here is translated from the DNA itself. This chain links TRDV2 with TRDJ1; D uncertain. TCRdb supplies no J gene; here it was assigned by aligning the nucleotide sequence to germline. V gave up 5 bases and J gave up 9 bases, with 18 bases separating them. The CDR3 runs 13 residues. Per the germline V gene, CDR1 is GEAIGNYY and CDR2 is EKD. The CDR3 loop is CACGVRRVPELIF. CDR3 DNA sequence: TGTGCCTGTGGCGTCCGACGGGTCCCCGAACTCATCTTT.

Worth noting for this clone: This may arise from a read error, as a much more abundant clone is one base away. This chain links TRDV1 with TRDJ1, with 10 bases identical to TRDD3. Here the J gene was assigned by germline matching of the DNA, as TCRdb has none. The V segment lost 6 bases and the J segment 6 bases; nucleotides outside the gene matches: 10. Germline V gene sequence: CDR1 TSWWSYY, CDR2 QGS. This CDR3 contains 15 residues. The CDR3, as DNA: TGTGCTCTTGGACCAGGGGGATACGCCAGGAATAAACTCATCTTT. Translation gives CALGPGGYARNKLIF.

This clone appeared a few times. With a much larger clone just one base away, this may be a read error. The chain combines TRDV1 with TRDJ1; TRDD3 matches 8 bases. Because TCRdb records no J gene, it was assigned here through a match of the DNA to germline. Germline CDR1 and CDR2: TSWWSYY and QGS. Trimming cost V 4 bases and J 7 bases; bases outside gene matches: 35. The CDR3 consists of 23 residues. Here the CDR3 DNA reads TGTGCTCTTGGGGCCCCGTCTCCTACTAACTACCCTCTTGACTGGGGGCCACACACTAAACTCATCTTT. Protein sequence: CALGAPSPTNYPLDWGPHTKLIF.

By frequency in the sample, this clone is medium-sized. The CDR3 DNA reads as TGTGCCTGTGACACTTCTCCGGTCTGGGGGATACGCAGCGATAAACTCATCTTT. It is translated as CACDTSPVWGIRSDKLIF. This sequence joins TRDV2 and TRDJ1; 12 nucleotides match TRDD3. CDR3 size: 18 residues. Looked up from germline, CDR1 is GEAIGNYY and CDR2 is EKD. Trimming removed 1 base from V and 4 bases from J; junction bases left unmatched: 12.

This clone was detected a few times. This DNA's translation and the protein TCRdb lists, from a much larger clone, do not match at residue 4, likely due to a read error; the protein shown is translated from the DNA. The chain combines TRDV2 with TRDJ1, with 11 bases identical to TRDD3. No J segment appears in TCRdb, so it was assigned here by matching the sequence to germline. Germline V gene lookup returns CDR1 GEAIGNYY and CDR2 EKD. This CDR3 contains 19 residues. CDR3 region: CACGTVSWGIRGRTDKLIF. DNA of the CDR3: TGTGCCTGTGGCACCGTATCTTGGGGGATACGAGGTCGCACCGATAAACTCATCTTT.

This clone was found a few times. The TCRdb record carries a much larger clone's protein, which differs from this DNA's translation at residue 20; a read error is the likely cause, and the protein listed here is the DNA translation. No J gene was named, though the V gene is TRDV1; TRDD3 is the table's D call and was not checked against the DNA. CDR1 and CDR2 from the germline V gene are TSWWSYY and QGS. The length of the CDR3 is 22 residues. The CDR3 loop is CALGGDRIPCTGDGGRTDKPIF. The CDR3 region has the DNA TGTGCTCTTGGGGGTGACCGCATACCCTGTACTGGGGATGGGGGGCGTACCGATAAACCCATCTTT.

Details on this clone: The protein TCRdb gives is from a much larger clone and does not agree with this DNA's translation at residue 7, likely a read error; the protein shown here comes from the DNA. The V gene is TRDV1, the J gene TRDJ1; maybe TRDD3 (5 bases). Germline CDR1 and CDR2: TSWWSYY and QGS. The CDR3 extends over 14 amino acids. The V end lost 1 base, the J end lost 0 bases, and 6 bases lay between the germline ends. CDR3 in amino acids: CALGERIYTDKLIF. CDR3 DNA sequence: TGTGCTCTTGGGGAACGGATATACACCGATAAACTCATCTTT.

This clone was seen at least ten times. V gene TRDV1 combines with J gene TRDJ1, with 9 bases lining up with TRDD3. Germline lookup yields CDR1 TSWWSYY and CDR2 QGS. This CDR3 is 18 amino acids long. After removal of 1 base from V and 8 bases from J, the junction contained 17 bases not matched to a gene. CDR3 amino acids: CALGEPFSIDWGRLKLIF. The CDR3 region has the DNA TGTGCTCTTGGGGAACCATTCTCCATCGACTGGGGGAGATTAAAACTCATCTTT.

This clone was seen a handful of times. A read error is the likely source, as a far larger clone sits one nucleotide away. Other DNA sequences within the sample encode an identical CDR3. The chain carries TRDV1 and TRDJ1, with TRDD3 matching 8 bases. Germline lookup yields CDR1 TSWWSYY and CDR2 QGS. CDR3 length equals 18 residues. The CDR3 spells CALGELKWGMSDTDKLIF. CDR3 coding DNA: TGTGCTCTTGGGGAACTAAAATGGGGGATGTCCGACACCGATAAGCTCATCTTT.

Worth noting for this clone: TCRdb's protein, taken from a much larger clone, differs from this DNA's translation at residue 16, likely owing to a read error; the protein displayed comes from the DNA. Within the sample, other DNA sequences also encode this same CDR3. The rearrangement joins TRDV3 to TRDJ1; D is possibly TRDD3 (9 bases). In germline, CDR1 is TVYSNPD, CDR2 GDNSRS (reference sequence). The CDR3 is 21 amino acids. CDR3 loop: CAFTHFLLGLTGDTYADKLIF. The CDR3 DNA follows: TGTGCCTTCACCCACTTCCTACTCGGTTTAACGGGGGATACCTACGCCGACAAACTCATCTTT. Based on the CDR3 plus reference TRDV3 and TRDJ1, the full variable domain is CDKVTQSSPDQTVASGSEVVLLCTYDTVYSNPDLFWYRIRPDYSFQFVFYGDNSRSEGADFTQGRFSVKHILTQKAFHLVISPVRTEDSATYYCAFTHFLLGLTGDTYADKLIFGKGTRVTVEP.

A note on this clone: The TCRdb protein comes from a much larger clone and disagrees with this DNA's translation at residue 7, likely due to a read error; the protein given here is derived from the DNA. The chain joins TRDV1 to TRDJ1; TRDD3 might be the D (6 bases). The CDR3 length is 21 residues. Germline V lookup: CDR1 TSWWSYY, CDR2 QGS. V was cut by 2 bases and J by 1 base, with 29 bases left in between. The CDR3: CALGENSLIGTGRVCTDKLIF. The CDR3 coding sequence is TGTGCTCTTGGGGAAAACTCCCTTATCGGGACTGGGAGAGTGTGCACCGATAAACTCATCTTT.

This clone was seen a few times. This likely traces to a read error, being one base from a far larger clone. This same CDR3 is encoded by further DNA sequences in the sample. The rearrangement links TRDV3 to TRDJ1; tentative D call: TRDD3 (5 bases). CDR1 is TVYSNPD and CDR2 is GDNSRS in the germline V gene (reference sequence). The V end was cut by 3 bases, the J end by 5 bases, with 22 bases between. CDR3 length: 15 residues. In DNA form, the CDR3 reads TGTGCCTTGCCGGCGGGGACCAAGGGGACGGATAAACTCATCTTT. Its protein is CALPAGTKGTDKLIF.

This clone appeared a few times. TCRdb's protein, taken from a much larger clone, differs from this DNA's translation at residue 3, likely owing to a read error; the protein displayed comes from the DNA. This chain uses TRDV2 with TRDJ1; TRDD3 matches at 8 bases. No J gene is reported in TCRdb; it was inferred here by comparing the DNA with germline. The CDR3 covers 18 residues. Germline V lookup: CDR1 GEAIGNYY, CDR2 EKD. CDR3 region: CARDTLLRESLGVDKLIF. The CDR3 nucleotides read TGTGCCCGTGACACTCTCCTACGTGAGTCACTGGGGGTCGATAAACTCATCTTT.

This clone turned up a few times. The translation of this DNA and the TCRdb protein of a much larger clone differ at residue 14, probably owing to a read error; the protein shown here is translated from the DNA. V gene TRDV2 was called; the J gene was not; TRDD3 was called by the table and not checked on the DNA. CDR1 and CDR2 from the germline V gene are GEAIGNYY and EKD. CDR3 length: 16 residues. CDR3 nucleotide sequence: TGTGCCTGTGACACCCTGGGGGATACTCAGACCGATAAATTCATCTTT. Protein product: CACDTLGDTQTDKFIF.